This TCR beta chain was retrieved from a study of patients and donors after allogeneic stem cell transplantation. Trimming shortened V by 4 bases and J by 2 bases, and 9 bases separated the two germline ends. The CDR3 loop spans 12 amino acids. Germline assignment: CDR1 SQVTM and CDR2 ANQGSEA. Each CDR3 protein gets one entry after TCRdb re-called the RT-PCR reads with MiXCR. The profile covers under 200,000 distinct CDR3 sequences, with about 29% appearing a single time and 2.5% to 3.5% taken by the ten largest. Material: blood, either unsorted or a sorted T cell fraction (not recorded which). This clonotype was obtained from a human donor who was either an allogeneic HSCT recipient or a stem cell or donor lymphocyte infusion donor (not recorded which). It is not recorded whose cells these are; they may come from a transplant donor. The chain is built from TRBV29-1 and TRBJ2-7, with D possibly TRBD2 on 6 matching bases. This CDR3 is CSVVTSPYEQYF. Written as DNA, the CDR3 is TGCAGCGTTGTAACTAGCCCCTACGAGCAGTACTTC.